Shown below are 26 T cell receptor beta chains from a single sample sequenced in a study of T cell changes during pregnancy in multiple sclerosis. Here immunoSEQ multiplex PCR was the method, and the copy in TCRdb shows in-frame clones only, minus some. The table records some 71,000 clones, about 92% of them present only once. Sequenced material: peripheral blood, taken after pregnancy. The origin of the receptors is a female donor with multiple sclerosis, enrolled in a pregnancy study.

The rearrangement joins TRBV10-3 to TRBJ2-3; TRBD1 matches at 7 bases. The germline V gene encodes CDR1 ENHRY and CDR2 SYGVKD. Trimming at V came to 9 bases and at J to 1 base, leaving 7 bases not matched to a gene. CDR3 length: 14 amino acids. CDR3 loop: CAIRQGERTDTQYF. CDR3 in DNA: TGTGCCATTCGACAGGGTGAACGCACAGATACGCAGTATTTT.

The chain uses TRBV9 and TRBJ2-5; 8 positions match TRBD2. Losses at the gene ends were 2 bases for V and 7 bases for J; bases not matched to a gene: 4. This CDR3 spans 13 amino acids. CDR1 and CDR2 from the germline V gene are SGDLS and YYNGEE. The CDR3 DNA is TGTGCCAGCAGCGTGCCGGGAGGGGGGACCCAGTACTTC. Translation: CASSVPGGGTQYF. The full variable domain, rest sourced from reference TRBV9 and TRBJ2-5, is DSGVTQTPKHLITATGQRVTLRCSPRSGDLSVYWYQQSLDQGLQFLIQYYNGEERAKGNILERFSAQQFPDLHSELNLSSLELGDSALYFCASSVPGGGTQYFGPGTRLLVL.

The V and J genes are TRBV5-1 and TRBJ1-5; D may be TRBD1 (5 bases). Germline-derived CDR1 and CDR2 are SGHRS and YFSETQ. Trimming removed 2 bases at V and 0 bases at J, with 12 bases between. This CDR3 is built from 16 residues. CDR3 loop: CASSLGGVDSNQPQHF. CDR3 coding DNA: TGCGCCAGCAGCTTAGGAGGGGTCGATAGCAATCAGCCCCAGCATTTT.

The rearrangement uses TRBV28 and TRBJ1-2; D is perhaps TRBD1 (6 bases). The CDR3 spans 15 residues. CDR1 is MDHEN and CDR2 is SYDVKM in the germline V gene. The V end was cut by 3 bases, the J end by 8 bases, with 19 bases between. The CDR3 DNA reads as TGTGCCAGCAGTTTCCAACAGGGATATTCTAAGGGCTACACCTTC. It specifies CASSFQQGYSKGYTF.

The V call is TRBV6-5, the J call TRBJ2-5; TRBD2 aligns across 14 bases. J lost 5 bases, V lost 0 bases, and 2 bases had no gene match. The CDR3 has 16 amino acids. Germline lookup yields CDR1 MNHEY and CDR2 SVGAGI. The CDR3 DNA reads as TGTGCCAGCAGTTACTCCGGGACTAGCGGGAGCGAGACCCAGTACTTC. This codes for CASSYSGTSGSETQYF.

The chain uses TRBV4-1 and TRBJ2-1; 8 nucleotides line up with TRBD2. Per the germline V gene, CDR1 is MGHRA and CDR2 is YSYEKL. Trimming removed 0 bases from V and 0 bases from J; junction bases left unmatched: 4. CDR3 length equals 17 residues. The CDR3 bases are TGCGCCAGCAGCCAAGAACTAGCGGATATCTCCTACAATGAGCAGTTCTTC. Encoded protein: CASSQELADISYNEQFF.

The CDR3 region is CASSLDRTYEQYF. DNA of the CDR3: TGTGCCAGCAGCCTCGACAGAACCTACGAGCAGTACTTC. This sequence joins TRBV7-8 and TRBJ2-7, with D maybe TRBD1 (5 bases). Germline CDR1 and CDR2: SGHVS and FQNEAQ. CDR3 length equals 13 residues. Trimming cost V 5 bases and J 2 bases, with 10 bases left between them.

The J gene is TRBJ2-7, the V gene TRBV7-8; D unclear. V lost 3 bases to trimming and J lost 6 bases, with 12 bases between them. Germline CDR1 is SGHVS and CDR2 is FQNEAQ. The CDR3 covers 13 residues. The CDR3 nucleotides are TGTGCCAGCAGCTTGGCGGCCCTCGCCGAGCAGTACTTC. Encoded protein: CASSLAALAEQYF.

This clone was detected once. The J gene is TRBJ1-2, the V gene TRBV30, with 8 nucleotides matching TRBD1. CDR1 is GTSNPN and CDR2 is SVGIG in the germline V gene (reference sequence). V lost 1 base, J lost 4 bases, and 8 bases stayed unmatched. There are 15 residues in the CDR3. The CDR3 loop is CAWSGARGPRYGYTF. CDR3 DNA: TGTGCCTGGAGTGGTGCCAGGGGGCCGCGCTATGGCTACACCTTC. Supplemented by reference TRBV30 and TRBJ1-2, the full variable domain reads SQTIHQWPATLVQPVGSPLSLECTVEGTSNPNLYWYRQAAGRGLQLLFYSVGIGQISSEVPQNLSASRPQDRQFILSSKKLLLSDSGFYLCAWSGARGPRYGYTFGSGTRLTVV.

Only a few counts were recorded for this clone. This chain connects TRBV9 to TRBJ2-7; 10 nucleotides line up with TRBD2. The ends lost 2 bases at V and 7 bases at J; junction bases unmatched: 9. The CDR3 has 15 residues. Germline CDR1 and CDR2: SGDLS and YYNGEE. CDR3: CASSVGSGRAGEQYF. The CDR3 DNA reads TGTGCCAGCAGCGTGGGCAGCGGGAGGGCGGGTGAGCAGTACTTC. Filled out from reference TRBV9 and TRBJ2-7, the complete variable domain reads DSGVTQTPKHLITATGQRVTLRCSPRSGDLSVYWYQQSLDQGLQFLIQYYNGEERAKGNILERFSAQQFPDLHSELNLSSLELGDSALYFCASSVGSGRAGEQYFGPGTRLTVT.

As concerns this clone: The identical CDR3 is also encoded by other nucleotide sequences in the sample. The rearrangement links TRBV6-1 to TRBJ2-7, with 8 bases that match TRBD1. The trim removed 4 bases at V and 6 bases at J, leaving 8 bases unmatched. In germline, CDR1 is MNHNS, CDR2 SASEGT. The CDR3 is made up of 14 amino acids. In DNA form, the CDR3 reads TGTGCCAGCAGTGGGCGGACAGGGAGTGGCGAGCAGTACTTC. It translates to CASSGRTGSGEQYF.

The genes are TRBV6-5 and TRBJ2-5, with a weak D call TRBD2 (6 bases). Per germline, CDR1 MNHEY and CDR2 SVGAGI. The V gene lost 5 bases and the J gene lost 2 bases, with 9 bases spanning the gap. The CDR3 is made up of 13 amino acids. The CDR3 nucleotides read TGTGCCAGCAGTAGAGGAGGGCAAGAGACCCAGTACTTC. It specifies CASSRGGQETQYF.

This clone was seen a single time. The chain carries TRBV11-2 and TRBJ2-1; 12 bases are a match to TRBD2. The CDR3 loop spans 14 amino acids. V lost 6 bases, J lost 7 bases, and 4 bases stayed unmatched. Germline CDR1 SGHAT, CDR2 FQNNGV. This CDR3 reads CASSRLAGVNEQFF. As DNA, the CDR3 is TGTGCCAGCAGTCGACTAGCGGGAGTGAATGAGCAGTTCTTC.

The chain employs TRBV5-1 and TRBJ2-3; D ambiguous. Trimming shortened V by 0 bases and J by 6 bases, and 5 bases separated the two germline ends. From germline, CDR1 is SGHRS and CDR2 YFSETQ. This CDR3 comprises 12 residues. CDR3 DNA: TGCGCCAGCAGCTTGGGCGCGGATACGCAGTATTTT. Encoded protein: CASSLGADTQYF.

This chain links TRBV27 with TRBJ2-7; tentatively, D is TRBD2 (6 bases). Germline CDR1 reads MNHEY; CDR2 reads SMNVEV (reference sequence). V gave up 3 bases and J gave up 2 bases, with 11 bases separating them. This CDR3 contains 14 residues. The CDR3 DNA reads as TGTGCCAGCAGTTTGGCCGGGAGTACCTACGAGCAGTACTTC. Its translation is CASSLAGSTYEQYF.

This rearrangement joins TRBV5-6 to TRBJ1-2; maybe TRBD1 (5 bases). Germline CDR1 SGHDT, CDR2 YYEEEE. The CDR3 is made up of 13 amino acids. The V and J ends lost 0 bases and 7 bases respectively, with 10 bases between them. CDR3 residues: CASSLGRDGGYTF. The CDR3 nucleotides read TGTGCCAGCAGCTTGGGCAGGGATGGTGGCTACACCTTC.

The chain has TRBV5-4 and TRBJ1-1; D unclear. Germline V lookup: CDR1 SGHNT, CDR2 YYREEE (reference sequence). The V gene lost 0 bases and the J gene lost 0 bases, with 3 bases spanning the gap. The CDR3 spans 13 residues. CDR3 nucleotide sequence: TGTGCCAGCAGCTTGGACATGAACACTGAAGCTTTCTTT. The encoded protein is CASSLDMNTEAFF.

CDR3 sequence reads: CASSSGDNEQFF. DNA for the CDR3: TGTGCCAGCAGCTCGGGGGACAATGAGCAGTTCTTC. The chain has TRBV7-9 and TRBJ2-1; possible D gene TRBD2, 6 bases. With 4 bases removed from V and 5 bases from J, the gap between germline ends came to 6 bases. CDR1 is SEHNR and CDR2 is FQNEAQ in the germline V gene (reference sequence). The CDR3 covers 12 residues.

The chain joins TRBV18 to TRBJ2-3; 7 bases are shared with TRBD2. Per germline, CDR1 KGHSH and CDR2 LQKENI. The CDR3 totals 14 residues. With 5 bases clipped from V and 4 bases from J, the junction kept 6 bases outside the gene matches. CDR3 in amino acids: CASSAAGEADTQYF. In DNA form, the CDR3 reads TGTGCCAGCTCAGCGGCGGGAGAGGCAGATACGCAGTATTTT.

The chain employs TRBV6-1 and TRBJ1-4; weak D call: TRBD1 (5 bases). Germline V CDR1 and CDR2: MNHNS, SASEGT. V lost 2 bases and J lost 3, with 7 bases in between. This CDR3 spans 14 amino acids. The DNA for the CDR3 is TGTGCCAGCAGTGAACCAGGGTCTAATGAAAAACTGTTTTTT. Protein: CASSEPGSNEKLFF.

This chain joins TRBV6-5 and TRBJ1-4, with D unclear. V was cut by 5 bases and J by 3 bases, with 10 bases left in between. The germline CDR1 and CDR2 sequences are MNHEY and SVGAGI. The CDR3 is made up of 14 amino acids. The CDR3 loop is CASSQSSANEKLFF. The DNA of the CDR3 is TGTGCCAGCAGTCAGAGTAGCGCTAATGAAAAACTGTTTTTT.

The chain is built from TRBV7-9 and TRBJ2-1, with 7 bases fitting TRBD2. The CDR3 is 18 amino acids. Germline V gives CDR1 SEHNR, CDR2 FQNEAQ (reference sequence). The J segment lost 3 bases and the V segment lost 6 bases, leaving 17 bases of the junction unmatched. The CDR3 sequence: CASRPPGLSGHLYNEQFF. The CDR3 bases are TGTGCCAGCAGACCGCCGGGACTTAGCGGGCACCTCTACAATGAGCAGTTCTTC.

This sequence joins TRBV20-1 and TRBJ1-2, with D unclear. This CDR3 has 11 amino acids. Germline-derived CDR1 and CDR2 are DFQATT and SNEGSKA (reference sequence). Trimming pared 5 bases from V and 4 bases from J, leaving 8 bases between. This CDR3 reads CSAASAYGYTF. The CDR3 bases are TGCAGTGCTGCCAGCGCCTATGGCTACACCTTC.

The chain uses TRBV9 and TRBJ1-5; possible D gene TRBD1, 6 bases. Germline CDR1 and CDR2: SGDLS and YYNGEE. This CDR3 is built from 14 residues. The V end lost 3 bases, the J end lost 5 bases, and 12 bases lay between the germline ends. CDR3 in amino acids: CASSARDTHQPQHF. The CDR3 DNA reads as TGTGCCAGCAGCGCTCGGGACACACATCAGCCCCAGCATTTT.

This clone was observed a single time. The J gene is TRBJ2-7, the V gene TRBV5-6; 7 nucleotides line up with TRBD1. The V gene's germline CDR1 is SGHDT and CDR2 YYEEEE. Germline trimming cut 0 bases from V and 0 bases from J; bases unmatched to any gene: 3. The CDR3 runs to 15 residues. DNA of the CDR3: TGTGCCAGCAGCTTGGACAGGGGTAGCTCCTACGAGCAGTACTTC. It encodes CASSLDRGSSYEQYF. Variable domain in full (rest from reference TRBV5-6 and TRBJ2-7): DAGVTQSPTHLIKTRGQQVTLRCSPKSGHDTVSWYQQALGQGPQFIFQYYEEEERQRGNFPDRFSGHQFPNYSSELNVNALLLGDSALYLCASSLDRGSSYEQYFGPGTRLTVT.

The V call is TRBV9, the J call TRBJ2-7; tentatively, D is TRBD1 (6 bases). V gave up 0 bases and J gave up 5 bases, with 12 bases separating them. Germline-derived CDR1 and CDR2 are SGDLS and YYNGEE. The CDR3 sequence is 14 residues long. CDR3 in amino acids: CASSVEQGADEQYF. CDR3 DNA: TGTGCCAGCAGCGTAGAACAGGGTGCCGACGAGCAGTACTTC.